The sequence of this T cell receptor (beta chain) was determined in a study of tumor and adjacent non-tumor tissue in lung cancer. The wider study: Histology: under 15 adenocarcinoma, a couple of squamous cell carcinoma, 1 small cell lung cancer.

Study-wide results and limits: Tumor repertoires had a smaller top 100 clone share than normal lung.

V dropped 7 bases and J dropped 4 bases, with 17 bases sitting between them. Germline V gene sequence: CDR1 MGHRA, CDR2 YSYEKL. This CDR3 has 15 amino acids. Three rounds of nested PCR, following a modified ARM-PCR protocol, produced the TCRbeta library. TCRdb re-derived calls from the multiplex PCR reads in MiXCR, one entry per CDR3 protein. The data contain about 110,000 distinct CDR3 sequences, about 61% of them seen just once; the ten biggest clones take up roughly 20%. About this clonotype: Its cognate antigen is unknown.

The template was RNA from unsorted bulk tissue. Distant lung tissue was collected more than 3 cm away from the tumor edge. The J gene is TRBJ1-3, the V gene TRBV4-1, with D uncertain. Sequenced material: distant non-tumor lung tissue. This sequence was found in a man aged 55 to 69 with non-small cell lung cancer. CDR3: CASNQPSEIGNTIYF. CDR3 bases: TGCGCCAGCAATCAACCCTCAGAGATAGGAAACACCATATATTTT.